The clone carrying this T cell receptor beta chain was seen repeatedly, ten times or more. Its specificity is unknown. CDR3 length equals 15 residues. Germline V lookup: CDR1 LGHDT, CDR2 YNNKEL (reference sequence). The trim removed 3 bases at V and 7 bases at J, leaving 5 bases unmatched. These data originate in a study of T-cell reconstitution after alpha-beta-depleted transplantation in children. Whole-study findings and limits: Surviving recipient T cells and thymic progenitors underlay high day-60 TCRbeta diversity in some patients. Two months or so post-transplant, alpha-beta T cells reportedly derived from several hundred expanded graft clones.

Unique molecular identifiers were incorporated during preparation of the TCRbeta library. TCRdb ran MiXCR on the PCR reads and lists one entry per CDR3 protein. The table records roughly 220,000 distinct CDR3 sequences, under 8.5% of them present only once. This chain joins TRBV3-1 and TRBJ2-1, with 11 bases identical to TRBD2. Sequenced material: PBMCs, mostly from graft donor cells, taken 360 days after TCRalphabeta/CD19-depleted stem cell transplant. The TCR originated in a male patient between 2 and 15 years old who had a stem cell transplant for acute myeloid leukemia, so the T cells may come from the graft donor. Here the CDR3 DNA reads TGTGCCAGCAGCCATACTAGCGGGGGTCCTAATGAGCAGTTCTTC. Translating it yields CASSHTSGGPNEQFF.